The clone carrying this TCR beta chain has just one count. Its antigen is unknown. This CDR3 contains 14 residues. The V gene lost 7 bases and the J gene lost 6 bases, with 15 bases spanning the gap. Looked up from germline, CDR1 is SNHLY and CDR2 is FYNNEI. Some clones are missing from TCRdb's copy, which holds only in-frame ones; the method was immunoSEQ multiplex PCR. This sample has over 100,000 clones, with 65% to 90% found just once. The data were obtained in a study of T cell responses to AZD1222 COVID-19 vaccine. Broader study findings: Mostly white British, mostly female donors; authors suggested clonal diversity may be underestimated. The study reported that nearly half of spike-specific TCRs target unmutated variant regions. Repertoire collection took place solely once the T cell response had peaked. Seropositive at baseline were only six or seven AZD1222 recipients.

The chain combines TRBV2 with TRBJ2-2, with no clear D. The origin of this receptor is an adult who received the MenACWY meningococcal vaccine as a control. The sequenced sample was peripheral blood, obtained 28 days after the second dose of the MenACWY control vaccine. CDR3 DNA sequence: TGTGCCAGCAAGATGAGTTGGCTCGCCGGGGAGCTGTTTTTT. This sequence encodes CASKMSWLAGELFF.